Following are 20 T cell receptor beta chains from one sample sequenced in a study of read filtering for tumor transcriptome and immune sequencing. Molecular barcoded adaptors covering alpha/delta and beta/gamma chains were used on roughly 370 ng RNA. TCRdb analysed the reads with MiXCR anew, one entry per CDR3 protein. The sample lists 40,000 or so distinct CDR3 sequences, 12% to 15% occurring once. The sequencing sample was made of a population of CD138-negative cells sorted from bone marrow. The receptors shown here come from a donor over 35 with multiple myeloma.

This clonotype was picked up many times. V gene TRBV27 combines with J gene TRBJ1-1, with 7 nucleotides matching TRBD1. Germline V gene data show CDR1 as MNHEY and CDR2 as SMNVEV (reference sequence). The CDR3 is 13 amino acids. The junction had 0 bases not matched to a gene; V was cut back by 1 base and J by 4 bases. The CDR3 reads CASSLYRGTEAFF. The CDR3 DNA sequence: TGTGCCAGCAGTTTATACAGGGGCACTGAAGCTTTCTTT.

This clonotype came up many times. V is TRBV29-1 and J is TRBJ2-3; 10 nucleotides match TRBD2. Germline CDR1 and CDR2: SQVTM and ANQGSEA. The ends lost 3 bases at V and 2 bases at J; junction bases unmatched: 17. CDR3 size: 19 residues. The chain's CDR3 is CSVDGVRTELAGPTDTQYF. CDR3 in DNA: TGCAGCGTTGATGGGGTGAGAACAGAACTAGCGGGACCCACAGATACGCAGTATTTT.

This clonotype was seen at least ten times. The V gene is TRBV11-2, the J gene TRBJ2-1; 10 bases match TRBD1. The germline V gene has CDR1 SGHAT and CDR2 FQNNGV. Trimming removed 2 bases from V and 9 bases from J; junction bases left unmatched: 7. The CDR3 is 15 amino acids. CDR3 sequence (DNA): TGTGCCAGCAGCTTATCGGGACAGGGGTTTCGTGAGCAGTTCTTC. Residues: CASSLSGQGFREQFF.

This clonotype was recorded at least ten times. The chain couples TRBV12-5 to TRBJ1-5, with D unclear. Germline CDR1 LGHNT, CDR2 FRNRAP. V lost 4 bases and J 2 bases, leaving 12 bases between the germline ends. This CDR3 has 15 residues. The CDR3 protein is CASGSPTVGNQPQHF. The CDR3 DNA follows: TGTGCTAGTGGTTCCCCGACGGTAGGCAATCAGCCCCAGCATTTT.

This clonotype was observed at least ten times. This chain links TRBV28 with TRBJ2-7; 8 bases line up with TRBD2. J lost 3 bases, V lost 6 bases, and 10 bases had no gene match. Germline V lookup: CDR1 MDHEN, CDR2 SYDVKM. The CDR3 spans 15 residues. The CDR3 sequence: CASSIAGTRNYEQYF. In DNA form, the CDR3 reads TGTGCCAGCAGCATAGCCGGGACTAGGAACTACGAGCAGTACTTC.

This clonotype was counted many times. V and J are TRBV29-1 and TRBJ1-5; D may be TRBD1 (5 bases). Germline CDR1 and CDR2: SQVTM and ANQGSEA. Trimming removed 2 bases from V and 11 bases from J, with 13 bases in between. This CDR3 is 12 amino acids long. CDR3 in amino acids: CSVELGDRSQHF. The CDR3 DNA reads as TGCAGCGTTGAATTAGGGGACCGATCCCAGCATTTT.

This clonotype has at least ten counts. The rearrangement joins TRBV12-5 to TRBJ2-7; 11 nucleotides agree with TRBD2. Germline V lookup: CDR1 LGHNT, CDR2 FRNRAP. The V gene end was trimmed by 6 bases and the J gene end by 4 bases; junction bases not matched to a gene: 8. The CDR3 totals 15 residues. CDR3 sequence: CASGASGTSGYEQYF. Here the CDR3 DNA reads TGTGCTAGTGGAGCCTCCGGGACTAGCGGTTACGAGCAGTACTTC.

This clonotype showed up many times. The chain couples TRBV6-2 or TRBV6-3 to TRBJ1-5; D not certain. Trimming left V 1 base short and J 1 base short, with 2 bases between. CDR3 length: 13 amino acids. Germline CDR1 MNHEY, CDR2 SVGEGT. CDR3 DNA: TGTGCCAGCAGTTACTTCAGCAATCAGCCCCAGCATTTT. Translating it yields CASSYFSNQPQHF.

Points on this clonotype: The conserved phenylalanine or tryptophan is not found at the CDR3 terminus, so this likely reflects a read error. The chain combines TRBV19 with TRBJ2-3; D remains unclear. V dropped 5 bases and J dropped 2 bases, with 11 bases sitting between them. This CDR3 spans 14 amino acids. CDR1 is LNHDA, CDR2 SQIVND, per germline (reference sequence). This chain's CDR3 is CASSWDEHTDTQYS. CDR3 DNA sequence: TGTGCCAGTAGTTGGGATGAGCACACAGATACGCAGTATTCT.

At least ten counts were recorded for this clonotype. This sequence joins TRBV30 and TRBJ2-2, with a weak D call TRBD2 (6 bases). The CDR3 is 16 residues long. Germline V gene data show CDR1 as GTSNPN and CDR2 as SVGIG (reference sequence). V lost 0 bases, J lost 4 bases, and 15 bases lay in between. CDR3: CAWSVRGLVGTGELFF. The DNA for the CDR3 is TGTGCCTGGAGTGTACGGGGGTTGGTAGGCACCGGGGAGCTGTTTTTT. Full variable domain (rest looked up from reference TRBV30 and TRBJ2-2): SQTIHQWPATLVQPVGSPLSLECTVEGTSNPNLYWYRQAAGRGLQLLFYSVGIGQISSEVPQNLSASRPQDRQFILSSKKLLLSDSGFYLCAWSVRGLVGTGELFFGEGSRLTVL.

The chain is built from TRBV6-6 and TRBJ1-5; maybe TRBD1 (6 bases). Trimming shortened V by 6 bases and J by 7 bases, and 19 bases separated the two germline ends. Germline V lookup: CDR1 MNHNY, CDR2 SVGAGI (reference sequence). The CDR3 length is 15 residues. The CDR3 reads CASSTTGVGTQPQHF. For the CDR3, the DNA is TGTGCCAGCAGCACGACAGGTGTTGGGACCCAGCCCCAGCATTTT.

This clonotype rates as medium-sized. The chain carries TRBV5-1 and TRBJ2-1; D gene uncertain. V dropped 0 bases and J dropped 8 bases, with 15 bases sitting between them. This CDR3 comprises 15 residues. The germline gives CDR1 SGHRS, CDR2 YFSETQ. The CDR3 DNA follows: TGCGCCAGCAGCTTGGCGTCGCCACCGTGGGATGAGCAGTTCTTC. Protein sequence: CASSLASPPWDEQFF.

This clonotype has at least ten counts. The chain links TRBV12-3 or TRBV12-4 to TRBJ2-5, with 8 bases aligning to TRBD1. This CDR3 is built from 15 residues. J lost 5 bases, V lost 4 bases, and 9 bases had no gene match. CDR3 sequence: CASSSGQAGRETQYF. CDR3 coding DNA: TGTGCCAGCAGTTCGGGACAGGCGGGACGGGAGACCCAGTACTTC.

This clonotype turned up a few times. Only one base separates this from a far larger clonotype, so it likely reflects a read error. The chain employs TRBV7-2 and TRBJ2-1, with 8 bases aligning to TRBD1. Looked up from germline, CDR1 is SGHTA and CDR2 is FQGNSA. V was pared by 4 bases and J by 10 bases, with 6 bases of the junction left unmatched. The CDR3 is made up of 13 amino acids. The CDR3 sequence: CASSSRQGYEQFF. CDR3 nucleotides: TGTGCCAGCAGCTCCCGACAGGGGTACGAGCAGTTCTTC.

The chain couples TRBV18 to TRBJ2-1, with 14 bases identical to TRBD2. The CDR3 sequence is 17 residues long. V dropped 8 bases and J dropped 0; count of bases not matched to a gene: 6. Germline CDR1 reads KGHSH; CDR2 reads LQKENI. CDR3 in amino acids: CASRGLAGVISYNEQFF. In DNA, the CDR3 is TGTGCCAGCCGGGGACTAGCGGGAGTAATCTCCTACAATGAGCAGTTCTTC.

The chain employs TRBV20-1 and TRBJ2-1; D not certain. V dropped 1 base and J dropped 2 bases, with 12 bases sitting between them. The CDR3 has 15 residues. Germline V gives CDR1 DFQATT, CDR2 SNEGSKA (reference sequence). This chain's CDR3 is CSARVGSSPYNEQFF. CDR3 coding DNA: TGCAGTGCTAGAGTTGGGTCTAGTCCCTACAATGAGCAGTTCTTC.

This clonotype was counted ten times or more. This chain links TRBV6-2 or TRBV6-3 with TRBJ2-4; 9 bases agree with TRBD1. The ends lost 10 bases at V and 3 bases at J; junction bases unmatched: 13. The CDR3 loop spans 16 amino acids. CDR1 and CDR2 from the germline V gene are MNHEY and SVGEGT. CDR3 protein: CATSEYRGHGKNIQYF. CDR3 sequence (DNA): TGTGCCACCTCCGAATACAGGGGGCATGGCAAAAACATTCAGTACTTC.

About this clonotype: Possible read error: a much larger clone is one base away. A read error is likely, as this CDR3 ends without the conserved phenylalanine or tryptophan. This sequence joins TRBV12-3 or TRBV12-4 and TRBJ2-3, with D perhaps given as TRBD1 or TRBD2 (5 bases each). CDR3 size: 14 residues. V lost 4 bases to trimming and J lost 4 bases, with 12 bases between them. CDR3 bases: TGTGCCAGCAGTTATTCAGGGACGCCAGATACGCAGTATCTT. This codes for CASSYSGTPDTQYL.

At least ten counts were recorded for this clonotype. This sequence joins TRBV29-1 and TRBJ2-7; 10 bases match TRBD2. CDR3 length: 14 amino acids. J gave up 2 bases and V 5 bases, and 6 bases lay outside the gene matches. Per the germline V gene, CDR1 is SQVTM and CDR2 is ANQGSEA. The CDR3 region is CSVTLAGSPYEQYF. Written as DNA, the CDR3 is TGCAGCGTTACACTAGCGGGGTCGCCCTACGAGCAGTACTTC.

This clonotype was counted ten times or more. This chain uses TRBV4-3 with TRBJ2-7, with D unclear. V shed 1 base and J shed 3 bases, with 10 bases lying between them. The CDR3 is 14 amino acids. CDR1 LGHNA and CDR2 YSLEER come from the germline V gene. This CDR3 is CASSQGPTFYEQYF. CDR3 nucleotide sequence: TGCGCCAGCAGCCAAGGTCCAACCTTCTACGAGCAGTACTTC.